The 10 T cell receptor beta chains below come from one sample, sequenced in a study of radiotherapy plus CTLA-4 blockade in lung cancer. TCRdb's copy holds only in-frame clones and misses some; the assay was immunoSEQ multiplex PCR. The sample gives approximately 38,000 clones, 70% to 90% of which show up once; less than 25% is in the top ten. The sample consisted of peripheral blood, taken from a patient treated with radiotherapy plus ipilimumab. Every receptor here comes from a human donor with non-small cell lung cancer whose response to radiotherapy plus ipilimumab could not be evaluated.

The gene calls are TRBV28 and TRBJ1-6; the match to TRBD1 covers 8 bases. This CDR3 contains 15 residues. The germline CDR1 and CDR2 sequences are MDHEN and SYDVKM. The V segment lost 5 bases and the J segment 8 bases; nucleotides outside the gene matches: 8. The CDR3 loop reads CASSTRTGRDSPLHF. CDR3 nucleotides: TGTGCCAGCAGTACCAGGACAGGGAGAGATTCACCCCTCCACTTT.

V is TRBV28 and J is TRBJ1-4; TRBD1 aligns across 9 bases. The CDR3 is 13 residues long. Germline V gene lookup returns CDR1 MDHEN and CDR2 SYDVKM. V trimming: 6 bases; J trimming: 6 bases; junction bases outside the gene matches: 2. The CDR3 loop is CASSYRGHEKLFF. The CDR3 DNA follows: TGTGCCAGCAGCTACAGGGGGCATGAAAAACTGTTTTTT.

The gene calls are TRBV5-1 and TRBJ2-1; tentatively, D is TRBD2 (6 bases). This CDR3 contains 16 residues. The V and J ends lost 1 base and 0 bases respectively, with 11 bases between them. Looked up from germline, CDR1 is SGHRS and CDR2 is YFSETQ. The CDR3 is CASSLFSSDSYNEQFF. The DNA for the CDR3 is TGCGCCAGCAGCTTGTTCTCTAGCGACTCCTACAATGAGCAGTTCTTC.

This chain connects TRBV11-2 to TRBJ2-1; possible D gene TRBD1, 5 bases. Trimming removed 3 bases from V and 2 bases from J, with 17 bases in between. Germline loops: CDR1 SGHAT, CDR2 FQNNGV. The CDR3 extends over 17 amino acids. The CDR3 region has the DNA TGTGCCAGCAGCTTTACGACCTCAGGGTCCCCCTACAATGAGCAGTTCTTC. Amino acids: CASSFTTSGSPYNEQFF. Complete variable domain (other parts from reference TRBV11-2 and TRBJ2-1): EAGVAQSPRYKIIEKRQSVAFWCNPISGHATLYWYQQILGQGPKLLIQFQNNGVVDDSQLPKDRFSAERLKGVDSTLKIQPAKLEDSAVYLCASSFTTSGSPYNEQFFGPGTRLTVL.

The J gene is TRBJ1-3, the V gene TRBV7-6; 7 nucleotides match TRBD1. After removal of 4 bases from V and 0 bases from J, the junction contained 6 bases not matched to a gene. The CDR3 has 16 amino acids. The germline gives CDR1 SGHVS, CDR2 FNYEAQ. The CDR3: CASSSQRDSSGNTIYF. Written as DNA, the CDR3 is TGTGCCAGCAGCTCACAACGGGACAGCTCTGGAAACACCATATATTTT.

This clone was seen a handful of times. The chain combines TRBV6-5 with TRBJ1-1; unclear D gene. Looked up from germline, CDR1 is MNHEY and CDR2 is SVGAGI. The CDR3 is made up of 15 amino acids. Trimming pared 1 base from V and 0 bases from J, leaving 9 bases between. The CDR3 loop is CASSYFWEMNTEAFF. CDR3 nucleotides: TGTGCCAGCAGTTACTTTTGGGAGATGAACACTGAAGCTTTCTTT.

V and J are TRBV28 and TRBJ2-1, with 10 bases fitting TRBD1. The CDR3 totals 15 residues. CDR1 and CDR2 from the germline V gene are MDHEN and SYDVKM. The V and J ends lost 4 bases and 5 bases, in that order; junction bases with no gene match: 5. CDR3 sequence reads: CASSSGDRGHNEQFF. As DNA, the CDR3 is TGTGCCAGCAGTTCTGGGGACAGGGGCCACAATGAGCAGTTCTTC.

This sequence joins TRBV7-9 and TRBJ2-2; the match to TRBD2 covers 10 bases. The CDR3 totals 14 residues. Germline-derived CDR1 and CDR2 are SEHNR and FQNEAQ (reference sequence). With V trimmed by 5 bases and J by 5 bases, 2 bases remained unmatched. The CDR3 sequence: CASSPSGRTGELFF. For the CDR3, the DNA is TGTGCCAGCAGCCCTAGCGGGAGAACCGGGGAGCTGTTTTTT.

This chain joins TRBV14 and TRBJ1-2, with 9 bases fitting TRBD1. The germline gives CDR1 SGHDN, CDR2 FVKESK. The CDR3 contains 15 residues. V was clipped by 4 bases and J by 2 bases; unmatched bases: 5. The CDR3 protein is CASSPAGTGNYGYTF. The CDR3, as DNA: TGTGCCAGCAGCCCCGCCGGGACAGGGAACTATGGCTACACCTTC. Using reference TRBV14 and TRBJ1-2 for the parts outside the CDR3, the full variable domain is EAGVTQFPSHSVIEKGQTVTLRCDPISGHDNLYWYRRVMGKEIKFLLHFVKESKQDESGMPNNRFLAERTGGTYSTLKVQPAELEDSGVYFCASSPAGTGNYGYTFGSGTRLTVV.

Comment on this clone: The same CDR3 arises from other DNA sequences in this sample as well. The chain uses TRBV27 and TRBJ1-1, with a weak D call TRBD1 (5 bases). Germline V gene data show CDR1 as MNHEY and CDR2 as SMNVEV (reference sequence). V lost 4 bases to trimming and J lost 0 bases, with 9 bases between them. The CDR3 contains 14 residues. The CDR3 sequence is CASSSGGVNTEAFF. CDR3 coding DNA: TGTGCCAGCAGTTCTGGGGGGGTGAACACTGAAGCTTTCTTT.